This T cell receptor beta chain comes out of a study of tumor-infiltrating lymphocytes in oesophageal squamous cell carcinoma (dated by TCRdb to between 2015 and 2016). Libraries were prepared through PCR. Instrument used: Illumina HiSeq 2000. TCRdb applied fastp at Q25 and MiXCR to the public reads, then kept only in-frame beta chains. Under each unique CDR3 protein, matching rows form one entry showing the most common genes and DNA. The sample table holds approximately 20,000 distinct CDR3 sequences, of which around 40% were seen once. The top ten clonotypes cover roughly 6.4% of the sample. Trimming takes 2 bases from V and 7 bases from J, and the germline ends sit 18 bases apart. Reading from cysteine to phenylalanine, the CDR3 counts 15 amino acids. Of all the DNA, just the CDR3 is kept, 45 bases in frame from base 1. The germline V gene supplies CDR1 SGHVS and CDR2 FQNEAQ. This clonotype is judged medium-sized (0.01 to 0.1%). What this receptor recognizes is not known. No base quality values were provided; no much bigger clone lies one nucleotide off.

This sequence uses TRBV7-8 and TRBJ2-7; a tentative D call is TRBD1 (6 bases match). This sequence was found in a male donor with esophageal squamous cell carcinoma. Material for sequencing was blood. The CDR3 has the sequence CASSLHPPGVSEQYF. The DNA reads TGTGCCAGCAGCTTACATCCCCCAGGGGTGAGTGAGCAGTACTTC.